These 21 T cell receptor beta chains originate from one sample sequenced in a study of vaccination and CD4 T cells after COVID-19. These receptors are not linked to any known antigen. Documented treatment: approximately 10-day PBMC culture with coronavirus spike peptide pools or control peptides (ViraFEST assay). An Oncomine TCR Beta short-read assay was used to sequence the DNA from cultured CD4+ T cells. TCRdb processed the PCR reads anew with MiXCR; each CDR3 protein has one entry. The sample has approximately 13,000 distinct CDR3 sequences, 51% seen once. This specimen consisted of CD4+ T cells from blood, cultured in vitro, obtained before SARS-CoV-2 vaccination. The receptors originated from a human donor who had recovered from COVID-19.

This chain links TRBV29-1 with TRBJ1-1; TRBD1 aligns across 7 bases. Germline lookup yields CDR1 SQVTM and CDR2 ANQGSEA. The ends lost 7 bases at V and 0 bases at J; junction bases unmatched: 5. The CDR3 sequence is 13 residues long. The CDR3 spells CSGHQGVNTEAFF. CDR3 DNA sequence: TGCAGCGGCCATCAGGGGGTGAACACTGAAGCTTTCTTT.

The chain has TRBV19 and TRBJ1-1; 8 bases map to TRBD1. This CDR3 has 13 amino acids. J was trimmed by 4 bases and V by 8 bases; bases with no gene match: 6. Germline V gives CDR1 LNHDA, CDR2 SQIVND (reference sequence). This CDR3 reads CASSQGAFTEAFF. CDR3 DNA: TGTGCCAGTTCTCAGGGGGCTTTCACTGAAGCTTTCTTT.

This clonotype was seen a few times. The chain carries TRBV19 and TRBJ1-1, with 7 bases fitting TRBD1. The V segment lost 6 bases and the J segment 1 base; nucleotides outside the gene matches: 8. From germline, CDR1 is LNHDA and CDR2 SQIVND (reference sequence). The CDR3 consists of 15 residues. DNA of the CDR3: TGTGCCAGTAGGGGACCGGGGACAGAGAACACTGAAGCTTTCTTT. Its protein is CASRGPGTENTEAFF.

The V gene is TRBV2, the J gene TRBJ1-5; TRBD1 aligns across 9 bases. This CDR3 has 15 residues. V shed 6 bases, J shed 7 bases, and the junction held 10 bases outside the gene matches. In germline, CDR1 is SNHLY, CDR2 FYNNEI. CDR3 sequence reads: CASSLTGGVGQPQHF. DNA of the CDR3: TGTGCCAGCAGCCTCACAGGGGGCGTAGGCCAGCCCCAGCATTTT. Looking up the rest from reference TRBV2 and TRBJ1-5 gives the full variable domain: EPEVTQTPSHQVTQMGQEVILRCVPISNHLYFYWYRQILGQKVEFLVSFYNNEISEKSEIFDDQFSVERPDGSNFTLKIRSTKLEDSAMYFCASSLTGGVGQPQHFGDGTRLSIL.

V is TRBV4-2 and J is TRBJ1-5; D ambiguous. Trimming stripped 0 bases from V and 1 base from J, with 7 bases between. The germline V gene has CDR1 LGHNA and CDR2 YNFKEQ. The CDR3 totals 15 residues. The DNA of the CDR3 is TGTGCCAGCAGCCAAGAGGGCAGAAGCAATCAGCCCCAGCATTTT. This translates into CASSQEGRSNQPQHF.

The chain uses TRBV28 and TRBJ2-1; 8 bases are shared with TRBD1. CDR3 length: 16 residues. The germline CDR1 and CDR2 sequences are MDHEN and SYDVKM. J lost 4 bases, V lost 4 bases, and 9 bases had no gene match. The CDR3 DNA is TGTGCCAGCAGTTACCCCCGGACAGGGTCTTACAATGAGCAGTTCTTC. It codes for CASSYPRTGSYNEQFF.

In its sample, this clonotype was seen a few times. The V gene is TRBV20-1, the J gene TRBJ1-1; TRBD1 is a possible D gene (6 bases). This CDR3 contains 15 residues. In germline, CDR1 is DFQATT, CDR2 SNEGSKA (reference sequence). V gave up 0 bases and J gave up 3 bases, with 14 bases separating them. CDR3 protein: CSARDPLGQYTEAFF. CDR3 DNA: TGCAGTGCTAGAGATCCCCTAGGACAGTACACTGAAGCTTTCTTT.

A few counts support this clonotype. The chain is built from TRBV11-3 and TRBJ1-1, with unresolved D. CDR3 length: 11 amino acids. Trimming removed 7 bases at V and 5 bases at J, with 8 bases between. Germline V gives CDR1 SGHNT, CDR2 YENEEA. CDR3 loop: CASTSGTEAFF. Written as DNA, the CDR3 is TGTGCCAGCACCTCGGGGACTGAAGCTTTCTTT.

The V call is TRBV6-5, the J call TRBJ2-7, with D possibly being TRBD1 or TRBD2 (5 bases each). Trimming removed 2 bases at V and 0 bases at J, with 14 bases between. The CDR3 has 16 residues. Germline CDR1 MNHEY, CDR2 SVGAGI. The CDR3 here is CASSYEGTALSYEQYF. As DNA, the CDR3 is TGTGCCAGCAGTTACGAAGGGACGGCTCTCTCCTACGAGCAGTACTTC.

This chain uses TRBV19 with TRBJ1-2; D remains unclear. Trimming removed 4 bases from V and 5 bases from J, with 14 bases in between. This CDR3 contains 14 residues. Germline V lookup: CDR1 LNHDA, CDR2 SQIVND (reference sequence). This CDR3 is CASSTQDRAYGYTF. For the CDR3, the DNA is TGTGCCAGTAGTACCCAGGATCGGGCTTATGGCTACACCTTC.

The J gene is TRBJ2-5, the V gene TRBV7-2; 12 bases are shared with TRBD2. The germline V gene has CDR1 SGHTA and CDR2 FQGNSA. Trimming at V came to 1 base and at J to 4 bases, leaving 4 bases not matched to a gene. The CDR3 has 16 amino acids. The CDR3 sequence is CASSLVTSGGLETQYF. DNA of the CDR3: TGTGCCAGCAGCTTAGTGACTAGCGGGGGACTAGAGACCCAGTACTTC.

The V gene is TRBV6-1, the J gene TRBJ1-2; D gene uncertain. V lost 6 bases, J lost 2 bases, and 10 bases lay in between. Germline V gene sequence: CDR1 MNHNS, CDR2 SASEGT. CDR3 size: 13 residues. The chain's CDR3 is CASRRAVNYGYTF. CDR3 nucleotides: TGTGCCAGCAGACGTGCGGTAAACTATGGCTACACCTTC.

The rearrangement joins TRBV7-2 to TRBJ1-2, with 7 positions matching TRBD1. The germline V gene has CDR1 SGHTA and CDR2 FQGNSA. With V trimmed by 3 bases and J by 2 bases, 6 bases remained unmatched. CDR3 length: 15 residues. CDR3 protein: CASSFLRGANYGYTF. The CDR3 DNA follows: TGTGCCAGCAGCTTTCTCAGGGGGGCGAACTATGGCTACACCTTC.

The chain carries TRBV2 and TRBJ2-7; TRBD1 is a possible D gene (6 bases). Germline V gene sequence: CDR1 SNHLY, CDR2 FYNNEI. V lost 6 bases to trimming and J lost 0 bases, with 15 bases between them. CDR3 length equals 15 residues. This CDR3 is CASRAQGQSSYEQYF. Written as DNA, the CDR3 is TGTGCCAGCAGAGCCCAAGGACAGAGCTCCTACGAGCAGTACTTC.

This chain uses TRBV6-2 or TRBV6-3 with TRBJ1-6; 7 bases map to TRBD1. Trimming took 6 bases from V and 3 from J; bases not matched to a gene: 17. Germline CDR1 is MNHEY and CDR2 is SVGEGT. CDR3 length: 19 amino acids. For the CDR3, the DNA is TGTGCCAGCAGGTACCTCCCCGGACAGGATGATTTCTATAATTCACCCCTCCACTTT. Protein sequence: CASRYLPGQDDFYNSPLHF.

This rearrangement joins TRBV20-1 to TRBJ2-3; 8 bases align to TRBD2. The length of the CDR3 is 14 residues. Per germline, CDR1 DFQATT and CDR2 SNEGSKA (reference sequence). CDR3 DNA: TGCAGCGGGGGGGTAGGGGAGAACACAGATACGCAGTATTTT. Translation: CSGGVGENTDTQYF.

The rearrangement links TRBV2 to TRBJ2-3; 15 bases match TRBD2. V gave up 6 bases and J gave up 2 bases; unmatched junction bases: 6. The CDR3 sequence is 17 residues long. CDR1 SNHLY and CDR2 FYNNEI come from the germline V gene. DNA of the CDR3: TGTGCCAGCAGACGTTGGACTAGCGGGAGGGACACAGATACGCAGTATTTT. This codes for CASRRWTSGRDTDTQYF.

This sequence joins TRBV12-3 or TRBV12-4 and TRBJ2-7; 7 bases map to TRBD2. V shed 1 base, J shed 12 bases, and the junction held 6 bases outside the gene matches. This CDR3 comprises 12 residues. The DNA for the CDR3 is TGTGCCAGCAGTTTAGGACGGGGGGAGACGTACTTC. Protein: CASSLGRGETYF.

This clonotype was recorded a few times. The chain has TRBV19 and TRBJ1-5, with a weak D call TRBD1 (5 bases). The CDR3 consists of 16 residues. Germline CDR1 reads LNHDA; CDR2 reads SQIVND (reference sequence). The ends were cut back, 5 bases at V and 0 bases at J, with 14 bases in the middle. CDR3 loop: CASSGGKGVSNQPQHF. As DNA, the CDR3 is TGTGCCAGTAGTGGGGGGAAGGGTGTTAGCAATCAGCCCCAGCATTTT.

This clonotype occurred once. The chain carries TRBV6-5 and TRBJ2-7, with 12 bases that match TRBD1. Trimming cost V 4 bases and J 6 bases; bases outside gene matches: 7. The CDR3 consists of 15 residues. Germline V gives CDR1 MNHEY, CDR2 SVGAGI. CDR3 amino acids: CASSSRDRGRGEQYF. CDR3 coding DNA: TGTGCCAGCAGTTCCCGGGACAGGGGGCGAGGCGAGCAGTACTTC.

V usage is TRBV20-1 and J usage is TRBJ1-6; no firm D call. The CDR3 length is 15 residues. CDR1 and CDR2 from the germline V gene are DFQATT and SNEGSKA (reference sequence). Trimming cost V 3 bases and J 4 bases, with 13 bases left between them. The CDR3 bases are TGCAGTGCTAGCGGGAACCTGGTTTATAATTCACCCCTCCACTTT. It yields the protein CSASGNLVYNSPLHF.